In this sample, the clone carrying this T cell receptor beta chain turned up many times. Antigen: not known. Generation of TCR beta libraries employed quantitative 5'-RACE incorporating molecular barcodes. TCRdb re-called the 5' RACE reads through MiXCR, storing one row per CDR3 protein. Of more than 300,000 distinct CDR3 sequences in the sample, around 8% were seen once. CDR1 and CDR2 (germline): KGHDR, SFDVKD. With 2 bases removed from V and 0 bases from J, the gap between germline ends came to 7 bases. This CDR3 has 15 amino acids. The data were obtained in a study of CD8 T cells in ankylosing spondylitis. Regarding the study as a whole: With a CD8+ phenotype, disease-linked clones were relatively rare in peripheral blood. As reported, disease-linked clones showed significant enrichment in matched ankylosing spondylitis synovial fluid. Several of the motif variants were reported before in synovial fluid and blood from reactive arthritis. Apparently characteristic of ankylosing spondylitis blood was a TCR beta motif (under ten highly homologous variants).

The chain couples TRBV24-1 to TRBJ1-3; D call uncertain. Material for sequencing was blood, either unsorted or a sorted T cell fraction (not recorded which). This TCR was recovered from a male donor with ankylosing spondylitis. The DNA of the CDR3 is TGTGCCACCAGTGATTCGAGCGACTCTGGAAACACCATATATTTT. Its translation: CATSDSSDSGNTIYF.